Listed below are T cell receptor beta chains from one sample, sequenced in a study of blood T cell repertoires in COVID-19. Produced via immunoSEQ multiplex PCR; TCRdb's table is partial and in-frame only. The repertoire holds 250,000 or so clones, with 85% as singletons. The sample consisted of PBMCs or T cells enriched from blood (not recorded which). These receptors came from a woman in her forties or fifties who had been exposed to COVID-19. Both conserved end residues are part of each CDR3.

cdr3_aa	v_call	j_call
CASSAAGTGGREQYF	TRBV19	TRBJ2-7
CASSPEARNEQFF	TRBV7-9	TRBJ2-1
CASSQDPRATEAFF	TRBV3-1/TRBV3-2	TRBJ1-1
CASSPTGGNEQFF	TRBV12-3/TRBV12-4	TRBJ2-1
CASSLAGGETQYF	TRBV4-1	TRBJ2-5
CASYPGPAGTEAFF	TRBV18	TRBJ1-1
CASSLDGAGPISF	TRBV11-2	TRBJ1-4
CAWSSVGAIDGYTF	TRBV30	TRBJ1-2
CASRGDRSAEAFF	TRBV12-3/TRBV12-4	TRBJ1-1
CASGLVLATPSNQPQHF	TRBV12-5	TRBJ1-5
CASSQDKGSWTQHF	TRBV4-1	TRBJ1-5
CASSLGLAGGEQYF	TRBV28	TRBJ2-7
CATSDLPHGLAGNEQFF	TRBV24-1	TRBJ2-1
CASSADTSSYNEQFF	TRBV5-6	TRBJ2-1
CASSYSQGGNTEAFF	TRBV6-5	TRBJ1-1
CASSLNGGTYSNQPQHF	TRBV7-2	TRBJ1-5
CASSPSGGEAGELFF	TRBV10-1	TRBJ2-2
CASTERGFWDSPLHF	TRBV6-5	TRBJ1-6
CASSLAGTGRGNEKLFF	TRBV5-4	TRBJ1-4
CASSLGANYGYTF	TRBV6-2/TRBV6-3	TRBJ1-2
CASRPFTGAGYGYTF	TRBV3-1/TRBV3-2	TRBJ1-2
CASRPPGSDNEQFF	TRBV6-5	TRBJ2-1
CASSVRGMGETQYF	TRBV25-1	TRBJ2-5
CATWDFPLRAEAFF	TRBV6-5	TRBJ1-1
CASSSGGHGSYNEQFF	TRBV7-2	TRBJ2-1
CASSLATGFAFF	TRBV5-6	TRBJ1-1
CASSLREGGEAFF	TRBV5-1	TRBJ1-1
CASSLRQLYGYTF	TRBV27	TRBJ1-2
CASSFFPEAEAFF	TRBV27	TRBJ1-1
CASSLGGGRIVGTRWAEAFF	TRBV6-2/TRBV6-3	TRBJ1-1
CASRKTSGHRTDTQYF	TRBV19	TRBJ2-3
CASSLEAGGSQETQYF	TRBV7-9	TRBJ2-5
CASSFNSNEQFF	TRBV11-3	TRBJ2-1
CASRIDRGLETQYF	TRBV28	TRBJ2-5
CATKGGALSRPYNEQFF	TRBV28	TRBJ2-1
CASSLEGTGADTQYF	TRBV5-4	TRBJ2-3
CASSETPQGSPLHF	TRBV2	TRBJ1-6
CASSPPPGTSLTDTQYF	TRBV28	TRBJ2-3
CASSLPQGKQFF	TRBV7-9	TRBJ2-1
CASSFTGLAGSTDTQYF	TRBV5-1	TRBJ2-3
CASSFPGAGTQYF	TRBV11-2	TRBJ2-5